These 16 T cell receptor beta chains were all obtained from the same sample, sequenced in a study of technical replicates of blood from a handful of donors. Sequencing used immunoSEQ multiplex PCR; TCRdb keeps in-frame clones, though not all of them. The sample lists under 85,000 clones, 95% to 98% occurring once. What was sequenced was T cells isolated from PBMCs. The source of these receptors is a human donor in good health.

This sequence joins TRBV2 and TRBJ2-7; TRBD2 aligns across 11 bases. Per germline, CDR1 SNHLY and CDR2 FYNNEI. This CDR3 has 14 amino acids. J lost 10 bases, V lost 7 bases, and 12 bases had no gene match. The CDR3 reads CASKTSGATNRQYF. The CDR3, as DNA: TGTGCCAGCAAGACTAGCGGGGCTACAAATCGTCAGTACTTC.

This rearrangement joins TRBV7-9 to TRBJ1-6, with 7 bases lining up with TRBD1. V lost 4 bases and J lost 8; bases outside the gene matches: 5. The CDR3 is 14 residues long. CDR1 and CDR2 (germline): SEHNR, FQNEAQ (reference sequence). CDR3 residues: CASSSGDSYSPLHF. The CDR3 DNA is TGTGCCAGCAGCTCAGGGGACAGTTATTCACCCCTCCACTTT. The full variable domain, in which reference TRBV7-9 and TRBJ1-6 provide the parts outside the CDR3, is DTGVSQNPRHKITKRGQNVTFRCDPISEHNRLYWYRQTLGQGPEFLTYFQNEAQLEKSRLLSDRFSAERPKGSFSTLEIQRTEQGDSAMYLCASSSGDSYSPLHFGNGTRLTVT.

This chain joins TRBV15 and TRBJ2-3; 10 nucleotides match TRBD2. There are 16 residues in the CDR3. With V trimmed by 0 bases and J by 9 bases, 9 bases remained unmatched. Germline-derived CDR1 and CDR2 are LNHNV and YYDKDF (reference sequence). CDR3 sequence (DNA): TGTGCCACCAGCAGAGATCCAGCGGGAGGGGAGGTAACGCAGTATTTT. This encodes CATSRDPAGGEVTQYF.

The V call is TRBV2, the J call TRBJ2-1; TRBD2 is a possible D gene (6 bases). The germline V gene has CDR1 SNHLY and CDR2 FYNNEI. Trimming cost V 7 bases and J 6 bases, with 7 bases left between them. The CDR3 consists of 11 residues. CDR3 in amino acids: CASMTSNEQFF. Here the CDR3 DNA reads TGTGCCAGCATGACTAGCAATGAGCAGTTCTTC.

The chain has TRBV5-1 and TRBJ2-1, with a possible D match to TRBD1 (6 bases). This CDR3 is built from 15 residues. V was cut by 2 bases and J by 1 base, with 10 bases left in between. The germline V gene has CDR1 SGHRS and CDR2 YFSETQ. Here the CDR3 DNA reads TGCGCCAGCAGCTTATGGACAGCGTCCTACAATGAGCAGTTCTTC. Protein: CASSLWTASYNEQFF.

The chain links TRBV7-9 to TRBJ2-1; possibly TRBD2 for D (5 bases). CDR3 size: 14 residues. Between the trimmed V and J ends, which lost 2 bases and 6 bases, there was a span of 11 bases. Germline V lookup: CDR1 SEHNR, CDR2 FQNEAQ (reference sequence). CDR3 nucleotides: TGTGCCAGCAGCTTATCAGGACTCACCAATGAGCAGTTCTTC. It is translated as CASSLSGLTNEQFF.

Note on this clone: Other nucleotide sequences in the sample specify the same CDR3. The chain uses TRBV6-5 and TRBJ1-1; tentatively, D is TRBD1 (5 bases). Germline assignment: CDR1 MNHEY and CDR2 SVGAGI. V was trimmed by 0 bases and J by 5 bases, leaving 10 bases between them. CDR3 length: 14 amino acids. The CDR3 loop is CASSYSPGGTEAFF. CDR3 nucleotide sequence: TGTGCCAGCAGTTACTCGCCCGGGGGTACTGAAGCTTTCTTT.

The chain links TRBV10-1 to TRBJ2-7; 7 nucleotides match TRBD1. The trim removed 6 bases at V and 1 base at J, leaving 6 bases unmatched. Germline lookup yields CDR1 WNHNN and CDR2 SYGVQD (reference sequence). CDR3 length equals 14 residues. The CDR3 here is CASSSRDSSYEQYF. The CDR3, as DNA: TGCGCCAGCAGCTCTCGGGACAGTTCCTACGAGCAGTACTTC.

The chain recombines TRBV19 with TRBJ2-2; TRBD1 might be the D (6 bases). From germline, CDR1 is LNHDA and CDR2 SQIVND (reference sequence). The ends were cut back, 9 bases at V and 0 bases at J, with 14 bases in the middle. CDR3 size: 15 residues. The CDR3 bases are TGTGCCAGCAAGGGACAAGACGCGAACACCGGGGAGCTGTTTTTT. Its translation is CASKGQDANTGELFF.

In this sample, this clone turned up once. V is TRBV20-1 and J is TRBJ2-2; no definite D call. CDR1 is DFQATT and CDR2 is SNEGSKA in the germline V gene (reference sequence). This CDR3 has 11 amino acids. Trimming removed 3 bases at V and 9 bases at J, with 8 bases between. The chain's CDR3 is CSARRQRELFF. Written as DNA, the CDR3 is TGCAGTGCTAGGCGGCAGCGGGAGCTGTTTTTT.

The rearrangement joins TRBV4-1 to TRBJ2-2, with 9 bases that match TRBD2. Germline-derived CDR1 and CDR2 are MGHRA and YSYEKL. J gave up 7 bases and V 1 base, and 10 bases lay outside the gene matches. This CDR3 contains 17 residues. The CDR3, as DNA: TGCGCCAGCAGCCAAGGGCTTCTAGCGGGGAAATACGGGGAGCTGTTTTTT. Protein: CASSQGLLAGKYGELFF.

V is TRBV6-5 and J is TRBJ1-1; D might be TRBD1 (6 bases). CDR1 and CDR2 (germline): MNHEY, SVGAGI. Trimming took off 6 bases at V and 0 bases at J, with 14 bases between the two ends. The CDR3 spans 15 residues. The CDR3 DNA reads as TGTGCCAGCAGCTATACAGGACAGCTGAACACTGAAGCTTTCTTT. The encoded protein is CASSYTGQLNTEAFF.

V is TRBV4-1 and J is TRBJ2-3, with 10 bases aligning to TRBD2. Germline CDR1 and CDR2: MGHRA and YSYEKL. The CDR3 runs to 18 residues. V shed 0 bases and J 1 base; nucleotides not matched to a gene: 7. The chain's CDR3 is CASSQDAAGGQRTDTQYF. Here the CDR3 DNA reads TGCGCCAGCAGCCAAGATGCAGCGGGAGGGCAACGCACAGATACGCAGTATTTT.

The chain carries TRBV28 and TRBJ1-2; perhaps TRBD1 as D (6 bases). V lost 3 bases and J lost 4, with 15 bases in between. The CDR3 spans 15 residues. Germline CDR1 is MDHEN and CDR2 is SYDVKM. CDR3 in DNA: TGTGCCAGCAGTTTTATGAGCACAGGGCGCTATGGCTACACCTTC. This translates into CASSFMSTGRYGYTF.

The chain's CDR3 is CAIRLAGESAEQFF. CDR3 nucleotide sequence: TGTGCCATCAGGTTAGCGGGAGAAAGCGCTGAGCAGTTCTTC. V is TRBV10-3 and J is TRBJ2-1; 9 bases line up with TRBD2. The CDR3 runs to 14 residues. The V gene's germline CDR1 is ENHRY and CDR2 SYGVKD. V lost 6 bases and J lost 9; bases outside the gene matches: 9.

Only one count was recorded for this clone. The V and J genes are TRBV10-1 and TRBJ2-3, with TRBD1 matching over 7 bases. CDR1 and CDR2 (germline): WNHNN, SYGVQD (reference sequence). The CDR3 spans 14 residues. Trimming removed 10 bases from V and 4 bases from J; junction bases left unmatched: 11. CDR3 amino acids: CATSGQGEADTQYF. As DNA, the CDR3 is TGCGCCACCTCGGGGCAGGGGGAAGCAGATACGCAGTATTTT.